The source of this T cell receptor beta chain is a study of T cell responses to AZD1222 COVID-19 vaccine. Data came from immunoSEQ multiplex PCR; TCRdb stores just in-frame clones and leaves some out. The sample contains about 81,000 clones, around 90% of which appear only once. Germline V gives CDR1 SGHTA, CDR2 FQGTGA. This CDR3 spans 12 amino acids. The germline V and J ends were trimmed by 5 bases and 5 bases, with 7 bases remaining between them. This TCR derives from an adult who received the AZD1222 COVID-19 vaccine. V and J are TRBV7-3 and TRBJ2-1; D gene unclear. The sequencing used peripheral blood, collected 28 days after the second AZD1222 dose. The CDR3 DNA reads as TGTGCCAGCAGCAGAAGAAACAATGAGCAGTTCTTC. It translates to CASSRRNNEQFF.